The 22 T cell receptor beta chains given below trace back to one sample, sequenced in a study of blood T cell repertoires in COVID-19. Here immunoSEQ multiplex PCR was the method, and the copy in TCRdb shows in-frame clones only, minus some. The sample has 280,000 or so clones, almost 90% seen once. Input material: PBMCs or T cells enriched from blood (not recorded which). These receptors all stem from a young woman with acute COVID-19.

The V gene is TRBV29-1, the J gene TRBJ2-7; TRBD1 aligns across 10 bases. The CDR3 runs 15 residues. V lost 0 bases to trimming and J lost 4 bases; unmatched junction nucleotides: 6. Per the germline V gene, CDR1 is SQVTM and CDR2 is ANQGSEA. The CDR3 sequence: CSVEDQGQGGYEQYF. CDR3 nucleotide sequence: TGCAGCGTTGAAGATCAAGGACAGGGGGGATACGAGCAGTACTTC.

This clone has a handful of counts. This chain joins TRBV6-2 or TRBV6-3 and TRBJ2-5, with a weak D call TRBD1 (6 bases). With 7 bases removed from V and 1 base from J, the gap between germline ends came to 13 bases. The germline gives CDR1 MNHEY, CDR2 SVGEGT. The CDR3 covers 14 residues. The CDR3 loop is CASNPGDGQETQYF. The CDR3 nucleotides read TGTGCCAGCAACCCAGGGGATGGCCAAGAGACCCAGTACTTC.

In its sample, this clone was seen once. The CDR3 region has the DNA TGCGCCAGCAGCTTGCGTGGTACAGCTTCTGGAAACACCATATATTTT. Translated, it gives CASSLRGTASGNTIYF. The chain has TRBV5-1 and TRBJ1-3; no firm D call. This CDR3 contains 16 residues. From germline, CDR1 is SGHRS and CDR2 YFSETQ. The germline V and J ends were trimmed by 1 base and 1 base, with 12 bases remaining between them.

The CDR3 protein is CASSYRGREGNTIYF. The CDR3, as DNA: TGTGCCAGCAGTTACAGGGGGCGGGAAGGAAACACCATATATTTT. The chain employs TRBV6-5 and TRBJ1-3; 7 nucleotides align to TRBD1. CDR1 MNHEY and CDR2 SVGAGI come from the germline V gene. V gave up 2 bases and J gave up 4 bases; unmatched junction bases: 5. The CDR3 spans 15 residues.

The chain uses TRBV13 and TRBJ2-7, with 10 bases that match TRBD1. The CDR3 is 14 residues long. Looked up from germline, CDR1 is PRHDT and CDR2 is FYEKMQ (reference sequence). The V segment lost 5 bases and the J segment 3 bases; nucleotides outside the gene matches: 4. DNA of the CDR3: TGTGCCAGCAGCCGGGGACAGGGGCTCTACGAGCAGTACTTC. This translates into CASSRGQGLYEQYF.

V and J are TRBV19 and TRBJ2-1; 12 bases fit TRBD2. The CDR3 is 17 amino acids. Germline V gene sequence: CDR1 LNHDA, CDR2 SQIVND (reference sequence). J was trimmed by 4 bases and V by 5 bases; bases with no gene match: 9. CDR3 sequence reads: CASSFTLTSGRYNEQFF. The CDR3 coding sequence is TGTGCCAGTAGTTTCACCCTTACTAGCGGGAGGTACAATGAGCAGTTCTTC. The full variable domain, in which reference TRBV19 and TRBJ2-1 provide the parts outside the CDR3, is DGGITQSPKYLFRKEGQNVTLSCEQNLNHDAMYWYRQDPGQGLRLIYYSQIVNDFQKGDIAEGYSVSREKKESFPLTVTSAQKNPTAFYLCASSFTLTSGRYNEQFFGPGTRLTVL.

The chain joins TRBV10-2 to TRBJ1-2; 9 bases line up with TRBD1. The V segment lost 1 base and the J segment 8 bases; nucleotides outside the gene matches: 14. Germline assignment: CDR1 WSHSY and CDR2 SAAADI. There are 17 residues in the CDR3. The CDR3, as DNA: TGCGCCAGCAGTGAGTACAGAACCCCTGGACAGGGGTTAGGCTACACCTTC. Residues: CASSEYRTPGQGLGYTF.

The chain employs TRBV2 and TRBJ2-1; 8 bases are a match to TRBD2. V dropped 6 bases and J dropped 7; count of bases not matched to a gene: 23. CDR3 size: 19 residues. The germline V gene has CDR1 SNHLY and CDR2 FYNNEI. The CDR3 DNA is TGTGCCAGCAGAGATACCGGGACATCAATAGCGGGAAAAATGAATGAGCAGTTCTTC. Encoded protein: CASRDTGTSIAGKMNEQFF.

V is TRBV7-2 and J is TRBJ2-1, with TRBD2 identical over 10 bases. The V and J ends lost 6 bases and 9 bases, in that order; junction bases with no gene match: 5. CDR1 and CDR2 from the germline V gene are SGHTA and FQGNSA. The CDR3 sequence is 13 residues long. CDR3 coding DNA: TGTGCCAGCAGGCTAGCGGGAGACCTTGAGCAGTTCTTC. Residues: CASRLAGDLEQFF.

In regard to this clone: The identical CDR3 is also encoded by other nucleotide sequences in the sample. The chain recombines TRBV12-3 or TRBV12-4 with TRBJ2-1; no reliable D call. V was trimmed by 3 bases and J by 5 bases, leaving 5 bases between them. This CDR3 is built from 12 residues. CDR3 region: CASSFSHNEQFF. The CDR3 DNA is TGTGCCAGCAGTTTTTCTCACAATGAGCAGTTCTTC.

This clone was observed once. The chain combines TRBV28 with TRBJ2-1, with TRBD1 matching over 9 bases. The germline CDR1 and CDR2 sequences are MDHEN and SYDVKM. The CDR3 is 15 residues long. V shed 1 base, J shed 7 bases, and the junction held 5 bases outside the gene matches. CDR3 in DNA: TGTGCCAGCAGTTTATACAGGACAGGGGCTAATGAGCAGTTCTTC. This codes for CASSLYRTGANEQFF.

This chain uses TRBV19 with TRBJ1-5; no clear D. The CDR3 consists of 13 residues. Deletions cut 5 bases from V and 6 bases from J, with 11 bases between. Germline V gene data show CDR1 as LNHDA and CDR2 as SQIVND (reference sequence). CDR3 region: CASSPPSGQPQHF. As DNA, the CDR3 is TGTGCCAGTAGTCCCCCCTCGGGTCAGCCCCAGCATTTT. Drawing the rest from reference TRBV19 and TRBJ1-5, the complete variable domain is DGGITQSPKYLFRKEGQNVTLSCEQNLNHDAMYWYRQDPGQGLRLIYYSQIVNDFQKGDIAEGYSVSREKKESFPLTVTSAQKNPTAFYLCASSPPSGQPQHFGDGTRLSIL.

The chain recombines TRBV6-5 with TRBJ1-2; 7 bases agree with TRBD1. Germline CDR1 is MNHEY and CDR2 is SVGAGI. J was trimmed by 4 bases and V by 7 bases; bases with no gene match: 12. The CDR3 runs 15 residues. For the CDR3, the DNA is TGTGCCAGCAATAAGACGGGACAGAAGACCTATGGCTACACCTTC. Translated: CASNKTGQKTYGYTF.

The V and J genes are TRBV6-1 and TRBJ1-2; D perhaps matches TRBD1 (5 bases). CDR1 is MNHNS and CDR2 is SASEGT in the germline V gene. CDR3 length: 14 residues. Trimming pared 1 base from V and 8 bases from J, leaving 14 bases between. The chain's CDR3 is CASSEVRTPDGYTF. The CDR3 DNA is TGTGCCAGCAGTGAAGTTCGGACACCGGACGGCTACACCTTC.

The chain is built from TRBV5-6 and TRBJ2-3; no reliable D call. Trimming took off 0 bases at V and 6 bases at J, with 11 bases between the two ends. CDR3 length equals 14 residues. The germline V gene encodes CDR1 SGHDT and CDR2 YYEEEE. This CDR3 reads CASSLATRGDTQYF. The CDR3 region has the DNA TGTGCCAGCAGCTTGGCTACCAGAGGCGATACGCAGTATTTT.

This clone has only a few counts. The chain has TRBV6-6 and TRBJ1-1; D gene unclear. The CDR3 spans 13 residues. The V gene lost 6 bases and the J gene lost 1 base, with 9 bases spanning the gap. Germline V lookup: CDR1 MNHNY, CDR2 SVGAGI (reference sequence). CDR3 coding DNA: TGTGCCAGCAGCCAGACTCCGAACACTGAAGCTTTCTTT. Translating gives CASSQTPNTEAFF.

The CDR3 nucleotides are TGTGCCATCAGCCCGACTAGCACAGATACGCAGTATTTT. As protein: CAISPTSTDTQYF. The chain is built from TRBV10-3 and TRBJ2-3; no clear D gene. Looked up from germline, CDR1 is ENHRY and CDR2 is SYGVKD. This CDR3 has 13 residues. Between the trimmed V and J ends, which lost 6 bases and 0 bases, there was a span of 7 bases.

The chain combines TRBV15 with TRBJ2-5; 8 bases agree with TRBD2. Per the germline V gene, CDR1 is LNHNV and CDR2 is YYDKDF (reference sequence). Trimming at V came to 5 bases and at J to 5 bases, leaving 7 bases not matched to a gene. CDR3 length: 14 amino acids. The CDR3 is CATSRSGGAETQYF. CDR3 in DNA: TGTGCCACCAGCCGAAGCGGGGGAGCGGAGACCCAGTACTTC.

The V and J genes are TRBV3-1 (or the pseudogene TRBV3-2) and TRBJ2-2, with a tentative D call TRBD2 (6 bases). This CDR3 region has 15 residues. Germline V gene sequence: CDR1 LGHDT, CDR2 YNNKEL (reference sequence). The V gene lost 1 base and the J gene lost 6 bases, with 12 bases spanning the gap. CDR3 protein: CASSQGGNEAGELFF. CDR3 nucleotide sequence: TGTGCCAGCAGCCAAGGCGGGAACGAAGCCGGGGAGCTGTTTTTT.

As regards this clone: The DNA is omitted, as the CDR3 cannot be located on it reliably, and the CDR3 follows TCRdb's listing. The gene calls are TRBV28 and TRBJ2-6; TRBD1 is the table's D call and was not checked against the DNA. A total of 17 residues make up the CDR3, ends included. Germline V gene sequence: CDR1 MDHEN, CDR2 SYDVKM. CDR3 sequence reads: CASSLGTGTFGANVLTF.

This chain joins TRBV27 and TRBJ2-2; 7 bases are a match to TRBD1. J lost 4 bases, V lost 6 bases, and 5 bases had no gene match. Germline V gene sequence: CDR1 MNHEY, CDR2 SMNVEV (reference sequence). The CDR3 has 14 amino acids. The CDR3 loop is CASRGTAITGELFF. CDR3 nucleotide sequence: TGTGCCAGCAGGGGGACAGCGATCACCGGGGAGCTGTTTTTT.

J is TRBJ1-4 and V is TRBV27; D gene uncertain. The germline V gene has CDR1 MNHEY and CDR2 SMNVEV (reference sequence). The V gene lost 3 bases and the J gene lost 6 bases, with 8 bases spanning the gap. There are 13 residues in the CDR3. The CDR3: CASSLSRYEKLFF. CDR3 coding DNA: TGTGCCAGCAGTTTGTCCCGGTATGAAAAACTGTTTTTT.